This T cell receptor beta chain was retrieved from a study of blood T cell repertoires in COVID-19. Study context: Sites across the United States, Italy and Spain contributed samples from acute and convalescent COVID-19.

Trimming cost V 6 bases and J 4 bases, with 7 bases left between them. The CDR3 covers 11 residues. Germline loops: CDR1 MDHEN, CDR2 SYDVKM. This clone has more than one count but fewer than ten. In the study's own analysis: Cell counts per sample came from amplifying reference gene primers. Profiled with immunoSEQ multiplex PCR; TCRdb holds only in-frame clones, not every one. V and J calls and clone size are given by that table; D and trimming were obtained from the DNA. Of about 36,000 clones in the sample, under 90% were seen once. Sequencing was done on a sample of peripheral blood. This rearrangement joins TRBV28 to TRBJ2-7; D is undetermined. The sequence was collected from a man between 60 and 70 years old with COVID-19, enrolled during active disease. CDR3 sequence reads: CASRNQYEQYF. CDR3 DNA sequence: TGTGCCAGCAGGAACCAGTACGAGCAGTACTTC.